This T cell receptor (beta chain) was obtained from a study of T cells after yellow fever vaccination. Synthesis of TCR cDNA relied on 5'RACE template switching, which attached a universal primer site and UMIs. TCRdb re-analysed the 5' RACE reads in MiXCR, keeping a single row per CDR3 protein. The sample holds more than 350,000 distinct CDR3 sequences, around 10% seen once. The CDR3 is 14 residues long. The germline CDR1 and CDR2 sequences are SEHNR and FQNEAQ (reference sequence). This clonotype was detected many times. The sample was PBMCs, taken on the day of the first yellow fever vaccination. The sequence came from a man younger than 35 who received the YFV17D yellow fever vaccine. V and J are TRBV7-9 and TRBJ2-7; D is unclear. DNA for the CDR3: TGTGCCAGCAGCTTGAACAGAGACTCCGACGAGCAGTACGTC. Translated, it gives CASSLNRDSDEQYV.